Sequencing of this T cell receptor beta chain was carried out in a study of T cell responses to AZD1222 COVID-19 vaccine. For this clone: Its matching antigen is unknown.

Study conclusions and caveats: Close to half of spike-specific TCRs reportedly recognize unmutated variant regions. Baseline testing showed seropositivity in only six or seven AZD1222 recipients.

The data were produced by immunoSEQ multiplex PCR, yet TCRdb's version contains in-frame clones alone and is incomplete. The table lists some 79,000 clones, around three quarters of them singletons, with around 50% in the top ten. The origin of this receptor is an adult who received the AZD1222 COVID-19 vaccine. Sample: peripheral blood, taken 28 days after the second AZD1222 dose.

The CDR3 here is CASGGYGTQYF. The CDR3 nucleotides read TGTGCCAGCGGGGGGTACGGTACGCAGTATTTT. The chain recombines TRBV19 with TRBJ2-3; 7 nucleotides line up with TRBD2. V dropped 9 bases and J dropped 8; count of bases not matched to a gene: 5. The CDR3 has 11 residues. CDR1 is LNHDA and CDR2 is SQIVND in the germline V gene (reference sequence).